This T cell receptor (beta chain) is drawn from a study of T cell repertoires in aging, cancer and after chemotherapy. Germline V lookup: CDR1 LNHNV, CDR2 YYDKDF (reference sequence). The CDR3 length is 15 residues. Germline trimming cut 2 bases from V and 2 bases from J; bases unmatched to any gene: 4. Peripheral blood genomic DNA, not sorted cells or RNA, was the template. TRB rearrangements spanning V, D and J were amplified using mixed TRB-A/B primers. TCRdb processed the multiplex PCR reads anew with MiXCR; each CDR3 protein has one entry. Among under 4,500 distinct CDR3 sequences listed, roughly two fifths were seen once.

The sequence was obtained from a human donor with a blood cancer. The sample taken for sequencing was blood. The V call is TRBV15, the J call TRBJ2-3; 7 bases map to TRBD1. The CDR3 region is CATSRMGQTTDTQYF. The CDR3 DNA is TGTGCCACCAGCAGAATGGGACAGACCACAGATACGCAGTATTTT.